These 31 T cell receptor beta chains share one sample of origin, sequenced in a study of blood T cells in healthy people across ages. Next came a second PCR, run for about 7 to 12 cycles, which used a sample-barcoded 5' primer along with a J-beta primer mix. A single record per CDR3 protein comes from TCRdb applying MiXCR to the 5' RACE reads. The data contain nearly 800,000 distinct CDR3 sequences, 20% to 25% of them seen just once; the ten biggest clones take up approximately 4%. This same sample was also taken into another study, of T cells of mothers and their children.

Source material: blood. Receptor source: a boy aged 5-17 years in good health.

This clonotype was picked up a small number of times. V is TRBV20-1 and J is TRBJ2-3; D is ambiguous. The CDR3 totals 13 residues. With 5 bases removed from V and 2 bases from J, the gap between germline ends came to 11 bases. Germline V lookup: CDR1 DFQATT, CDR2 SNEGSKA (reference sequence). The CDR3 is CSALATVTDTQYF. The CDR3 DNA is TGCAGTGCTCTTGCCACGGTCACAGATACGCAGTATTTT.

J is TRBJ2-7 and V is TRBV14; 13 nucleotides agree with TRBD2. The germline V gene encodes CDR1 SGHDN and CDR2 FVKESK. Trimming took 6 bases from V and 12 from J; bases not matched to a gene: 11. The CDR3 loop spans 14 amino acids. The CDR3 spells CASSLDGLAGARYF. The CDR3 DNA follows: TGTGCCAGCAGTCTAGATGGACTAGCGGGAGCTCGGTACTTC.

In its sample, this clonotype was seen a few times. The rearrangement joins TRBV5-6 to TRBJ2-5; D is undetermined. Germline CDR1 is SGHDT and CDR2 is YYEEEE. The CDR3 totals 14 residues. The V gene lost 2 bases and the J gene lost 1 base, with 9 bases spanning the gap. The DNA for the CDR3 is TGTGCCAGCAGCTTCACTGCCCTCCAAGAGACCCAGTACTTC. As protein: CASSFTALQETQYF.

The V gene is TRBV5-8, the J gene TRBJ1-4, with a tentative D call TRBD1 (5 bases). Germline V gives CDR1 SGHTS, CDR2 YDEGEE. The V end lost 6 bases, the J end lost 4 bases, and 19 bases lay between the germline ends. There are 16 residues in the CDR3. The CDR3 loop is CASNKARGSGNEKLFF. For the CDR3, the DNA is TGTGCCAGCAACAAGGCTCGGGGCAGTGGTAATGAAAAACTGTTTTTT. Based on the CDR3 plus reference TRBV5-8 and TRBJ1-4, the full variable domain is EAGVTQSPTHLIKTRGQQATLRCSPISGHTSVYWYQQALGLGLQFLLWYDEGEERNRGNFPPRFSGRQFPNYSSELNVNALELEDSALYLCASNKARGSGNEKLFFGSGTQLSVL.

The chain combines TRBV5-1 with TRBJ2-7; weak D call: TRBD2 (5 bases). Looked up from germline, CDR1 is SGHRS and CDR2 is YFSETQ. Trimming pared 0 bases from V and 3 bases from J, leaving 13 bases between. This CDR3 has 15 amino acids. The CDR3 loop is CASSLESNAGYEQYF. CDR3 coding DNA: TGCGCCAGCAGCTTGGAATCTAACGCGGGCTACGAGCAGTACTTC. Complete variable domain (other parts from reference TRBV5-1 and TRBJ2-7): KAGVTQTPRYLIKTRGQQVTLSCSPISGHRSVSWYQQTPGQGLQFLFEYFSETQRNKGNFPGRFSGRQFSNSRSEMNVSTLELGDSALYLCASSLESNAGYEQYFGPGTRLTVT.

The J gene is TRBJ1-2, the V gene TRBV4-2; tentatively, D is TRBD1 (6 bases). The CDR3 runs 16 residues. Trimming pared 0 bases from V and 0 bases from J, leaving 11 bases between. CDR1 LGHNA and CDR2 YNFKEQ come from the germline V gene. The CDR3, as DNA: TGTGCCAGCAGCCAAGATTGGACAGCAGCTAACTATGGCTACACCTTC. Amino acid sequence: CASSQDWTAANYGYTF.

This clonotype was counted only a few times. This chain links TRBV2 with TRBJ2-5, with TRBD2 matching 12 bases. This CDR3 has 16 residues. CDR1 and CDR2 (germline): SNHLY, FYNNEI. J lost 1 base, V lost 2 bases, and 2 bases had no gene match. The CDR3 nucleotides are TGTGCCAGCAGTGAACTAGCGGGGGGGATCCAAGAGACCCAGTACTTC. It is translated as CASSELAGGIQETQYF.

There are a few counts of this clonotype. In nucleotides, the CDR3 is TGTGCCAGCAGTCCCGGGGACTCCCGAGGGACCCAGTACTTC. As protein: CASSPGDSRGTQYF. V is TRBV6-6 and J is TRBJ2-5; D is possibly TRBD2 (6 bases). There are 14 residues in the CDR3. Germline V gene sequence: CDR1 MNHNY, CDR2 SVGAGI (reference sequence). V was shortened by 5 bases and J by 7 bases, with 17 bases between the two germline ends.

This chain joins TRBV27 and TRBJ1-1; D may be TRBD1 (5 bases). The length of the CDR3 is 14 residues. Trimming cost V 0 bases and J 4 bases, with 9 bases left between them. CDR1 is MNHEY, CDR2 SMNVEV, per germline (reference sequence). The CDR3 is CASSLSRAGTEAFF. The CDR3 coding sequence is TGTGCCAGCAGTTTATCCAGGGCAGGCACTGAAGCTTTCTTT.

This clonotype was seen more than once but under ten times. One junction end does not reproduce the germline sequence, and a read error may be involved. CDR3: CASSLRGSSGNTIYF. CDR3 coding DNA: TGTGCCAGCAGCTTGAGGGGGTCCTCTGGAAACACTATATATTTT. The chain carries TRBV7-9 and TRBJ1-3; D perhaps matches TRBD1 (6 bases). The germline V gene encodes CDR1 SEHNR and CDR2 FQNEAQ (reference sequence). The CDR3 spans 15 residues.

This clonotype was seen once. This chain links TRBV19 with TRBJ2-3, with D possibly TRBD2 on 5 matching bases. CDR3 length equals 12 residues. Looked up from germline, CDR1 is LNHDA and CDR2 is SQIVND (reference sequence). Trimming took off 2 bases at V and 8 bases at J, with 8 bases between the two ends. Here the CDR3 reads CASSIREGTQYF. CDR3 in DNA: TGTGCCAGTAGTATACGGGAAGGTACGCAGTATTTT.

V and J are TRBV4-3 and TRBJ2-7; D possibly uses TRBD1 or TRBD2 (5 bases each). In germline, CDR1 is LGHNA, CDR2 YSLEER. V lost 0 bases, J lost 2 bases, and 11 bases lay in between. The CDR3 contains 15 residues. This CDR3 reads CASSQDLGDPYEQYF. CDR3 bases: TGCGCCAGCAGCCAAGACCTCGGGGACCCCTACGAGCAGTACTTC.

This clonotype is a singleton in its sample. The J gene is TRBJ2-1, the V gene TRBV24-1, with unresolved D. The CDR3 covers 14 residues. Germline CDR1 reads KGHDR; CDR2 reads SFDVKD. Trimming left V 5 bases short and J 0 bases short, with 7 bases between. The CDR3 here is CATSVRSSYNEQFF. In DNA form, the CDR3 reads TGTGCCACCAGTGTGAGGAGCTCCTACAATGAGCAGTTCTTC.

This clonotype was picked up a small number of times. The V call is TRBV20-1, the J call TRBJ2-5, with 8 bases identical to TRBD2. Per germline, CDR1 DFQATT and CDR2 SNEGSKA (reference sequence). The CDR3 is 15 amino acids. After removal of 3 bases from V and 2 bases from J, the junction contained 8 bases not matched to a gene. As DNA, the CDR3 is TGCAGTGCTAGCGGGGGGGCCGGGACACAAGAGACCCAGTACTTC. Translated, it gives CSASGGAGTQETQYF.

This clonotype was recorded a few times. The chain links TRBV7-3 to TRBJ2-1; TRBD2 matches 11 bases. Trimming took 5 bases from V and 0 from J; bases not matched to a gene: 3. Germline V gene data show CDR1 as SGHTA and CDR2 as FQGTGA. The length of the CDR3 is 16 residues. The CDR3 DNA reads TGTGCCAGCAGCATGCTAGCGGGAGGCTCCTACAATGAGCAGTTCTTC. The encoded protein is CASSMLAGGSYNEQFF.

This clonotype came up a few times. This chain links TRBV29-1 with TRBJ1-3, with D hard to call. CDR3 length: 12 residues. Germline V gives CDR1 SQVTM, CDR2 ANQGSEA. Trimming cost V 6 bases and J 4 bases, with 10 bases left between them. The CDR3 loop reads CSVGGEGNTIYF. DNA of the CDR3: TGCAGCGTCGGCGGGGAGGGAAACACCATATATTTT.

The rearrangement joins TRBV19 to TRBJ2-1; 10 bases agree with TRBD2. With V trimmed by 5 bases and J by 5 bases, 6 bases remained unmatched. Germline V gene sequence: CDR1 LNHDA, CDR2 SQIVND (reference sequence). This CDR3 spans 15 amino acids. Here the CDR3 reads CASSLVAGGDNEQFF. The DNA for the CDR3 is TGTGCCAGTAGTCTGGTAGCGGGAGGTGACAATGAGCAGTTCTTC. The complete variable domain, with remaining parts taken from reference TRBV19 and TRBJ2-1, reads DGGITQSPKYLFRKEGQNVTLSCEQNLNHDAMYWYRQDPGQGLRLIYYSQIVNDFQKGDIAEGYSVSREKKESFPLTVTSAQKNPTAFYLCASSLVAGGDNEQFFGPGTRLTVL.

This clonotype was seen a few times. In nucleotides, the CDR3 is TGTGCCATCACCAGTCCAGGCCCTGGCTATGGCTACACCTTC. Amino acid sequence: CAITSPGPGYGYTF. The rearrangement joins TRBV10-3 to TRBJ1-2; no firm D call. CDR1 is ENHRY and CDR2 is SYGVKD in the germline V gene. V lost 7 bases to trimming and J lost 4 bases, with 16 bases between them. This CDR3 has 14 amino acids.

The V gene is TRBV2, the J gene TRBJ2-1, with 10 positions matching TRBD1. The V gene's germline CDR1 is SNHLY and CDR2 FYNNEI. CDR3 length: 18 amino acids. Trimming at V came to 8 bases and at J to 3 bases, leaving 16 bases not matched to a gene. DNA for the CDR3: TGTGCCAGCCCAGTGACGGGACAGGGGACCTCACTCTACAATGAGCAGTTCTTC. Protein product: CASPVTGQGTSLYNEQFF.

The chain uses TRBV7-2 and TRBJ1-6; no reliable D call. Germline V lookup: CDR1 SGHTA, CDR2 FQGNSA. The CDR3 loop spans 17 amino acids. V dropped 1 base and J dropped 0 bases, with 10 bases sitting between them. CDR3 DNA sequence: TGTGCCAGCAGCTTAGTGGGCAGTACCTCCTATAATTCACCCCTCCACTTT. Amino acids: CASSLVGSTSYNSPLHF.

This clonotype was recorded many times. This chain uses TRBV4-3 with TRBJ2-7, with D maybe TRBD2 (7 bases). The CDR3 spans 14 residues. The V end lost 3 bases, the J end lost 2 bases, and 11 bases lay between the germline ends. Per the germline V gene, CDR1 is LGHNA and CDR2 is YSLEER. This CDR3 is CASSQGRGAYEQYF. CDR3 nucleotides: TGCGCCAGCAGCCAGGGGAGGGGGGCCTACGAGCAGTACTTC.

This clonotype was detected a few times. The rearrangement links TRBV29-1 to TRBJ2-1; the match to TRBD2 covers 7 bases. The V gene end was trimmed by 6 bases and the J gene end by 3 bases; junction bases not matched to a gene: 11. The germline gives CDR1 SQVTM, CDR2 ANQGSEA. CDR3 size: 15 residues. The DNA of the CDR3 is TGCAGCGTGGCCCTAGTCGGGAGGAACTACAATGAGCAGTTCTTC. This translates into CSVALVGRNYNEQFF.

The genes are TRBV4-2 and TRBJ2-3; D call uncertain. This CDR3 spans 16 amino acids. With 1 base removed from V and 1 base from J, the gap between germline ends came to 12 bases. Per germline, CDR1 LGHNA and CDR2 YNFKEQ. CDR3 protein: CASSQAALYGTDTQYF. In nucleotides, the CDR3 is TGTGCCAGCAGCCAAGCGGCACTATACGGCACAGATACGCAGTATTTT.

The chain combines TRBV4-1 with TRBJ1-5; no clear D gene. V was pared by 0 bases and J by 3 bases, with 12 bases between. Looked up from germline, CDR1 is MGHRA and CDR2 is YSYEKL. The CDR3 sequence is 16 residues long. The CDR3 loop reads CASSQERVSPNQPQHF. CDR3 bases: TGCGCCAGCAGCCAAGAGCGCGTATCCCCCAATCAGCCCCAGCATTTT.

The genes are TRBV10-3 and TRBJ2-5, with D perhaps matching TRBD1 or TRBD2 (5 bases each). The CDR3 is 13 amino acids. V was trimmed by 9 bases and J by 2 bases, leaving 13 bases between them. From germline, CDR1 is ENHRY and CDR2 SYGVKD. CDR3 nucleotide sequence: TGTGCCATTGGGGACGATCTACAAGAGACCCAGTACTTC. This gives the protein CAIGDDLQETQYF.

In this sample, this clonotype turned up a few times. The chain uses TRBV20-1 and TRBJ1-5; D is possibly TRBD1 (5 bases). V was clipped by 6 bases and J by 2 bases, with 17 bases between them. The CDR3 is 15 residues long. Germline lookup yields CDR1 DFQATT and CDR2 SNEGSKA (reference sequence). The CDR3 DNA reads TGCAGTGCGAAGGGGTGGGCACCGGGCAATCAGCCCCAGCATTTT. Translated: CSAKGWAPGNQPQHF.

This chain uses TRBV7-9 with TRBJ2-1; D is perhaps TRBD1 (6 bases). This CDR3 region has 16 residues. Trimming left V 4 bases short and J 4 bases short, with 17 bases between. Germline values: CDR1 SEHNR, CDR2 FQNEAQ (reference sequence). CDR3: CASSSPVGTKYNEQFF. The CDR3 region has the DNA TGTGCCAGCAGCTCCCCTGTAGGGACAAAATACAATGAGCAGTTCTTC.

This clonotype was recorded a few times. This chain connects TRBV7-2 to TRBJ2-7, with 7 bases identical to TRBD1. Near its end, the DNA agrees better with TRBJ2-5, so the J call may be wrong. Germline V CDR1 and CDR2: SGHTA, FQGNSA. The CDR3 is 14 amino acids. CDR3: CASSLDRGHETQYF. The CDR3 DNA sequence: TGTGCCAGCAGCTTAGATAGGGGGCATGAGACCCAGTACTTC.

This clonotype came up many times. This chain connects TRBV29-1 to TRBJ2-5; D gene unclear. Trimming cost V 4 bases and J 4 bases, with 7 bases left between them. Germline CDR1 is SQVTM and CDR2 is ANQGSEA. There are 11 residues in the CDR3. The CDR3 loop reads CSVAPRETQYF. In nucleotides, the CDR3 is TGCAGCGTTGCGCCCAGAGAGACCCAGTACTTC.

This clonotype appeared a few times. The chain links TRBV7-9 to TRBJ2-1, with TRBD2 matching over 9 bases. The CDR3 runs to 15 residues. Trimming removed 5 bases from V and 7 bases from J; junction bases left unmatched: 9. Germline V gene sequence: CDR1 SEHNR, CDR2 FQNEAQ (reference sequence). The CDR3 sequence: CASSPAGGSSNEQFF. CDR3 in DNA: TGTGCCAGCAGCCCAGCGGGGGGCAGTTCGAATGAGCAGTTCTTC.

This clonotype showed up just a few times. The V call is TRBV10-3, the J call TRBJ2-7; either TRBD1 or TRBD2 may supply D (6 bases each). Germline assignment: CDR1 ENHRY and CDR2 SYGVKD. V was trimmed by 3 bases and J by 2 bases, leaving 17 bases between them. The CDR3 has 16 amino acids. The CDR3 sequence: CAISEWSRRDTYEQYF. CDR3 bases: TGTGCCATCAGTGAATGGTCGAGGAGGGACACCTACGAGCAGTACTTC.